This record looks at one T cell receptor (beta chain) sequence and its context. The data stem from a study of blood T cell repertoires in COVID-19. Study background: Material from acute and convalescent COVID-19 was sourced from the United States, Italy and Spain. T cells, B-cell-depleted T cells, or PBMCs supplied cDNA or gDNA.

Per the germline V gene, CDR1 is MRHNA and CDR2 is SNTAGT. The V gene end was trimmed by 0 bases and the J gene end by 5 bases; junction bases not matched to a gene: 5. The CDR3 length is 16 residues. Original methodology: Using reference gene primer amplification, nucleated cell counts were estimated. Libraries were prepared by immunoSEQ multiplex PCR; TCRdb keeps only in-frame clonotypes and omits some of them. V and J calls and clone size are those listed in that table; D and trimming were worked out from the DNA. The sample has about 100,000 clones; more than 70% are singletons. The clonotype originates from a human donor in a cohort sampled during active COVID-19. The chain is built from TRBV6-4 and TRBJ2-3; 10 bases align to TRBD2. The sample consisted of peripheral blood. In DNA form, the CDR3 reads TGTGCCAGCAGTGACTCGAGTCCTAGCGGGAGAGATACGCAGTATTTT. It codes for CASSDSSPSGRDTQYF.